This T cell receptor beta chain is drawn from a study of T cell responses to AZD1222 COVID-19 vaccine. Whole-study findings and limits: Reportedly, nearly half the spike-specific TCRs target unmutated variant regions. Rises in breadth and depth of Spike-specific TCRs came after two AZD1222 doses.

With regard to this clone: What it binds is unknown.

Assay: immunoSEQ multiplex PCR; the TCRdb copy retains only in-frame clones and omits some. The table lists over 150,000 clones, roughly 88% of them singletons. The TCR originated in an adult who received the AZD1222 COVID-19 vaccine. The material was peripheral blood, obtained 28 days after the second AZD1222 dose.

CDR3 loop: CASSQDRLRASTNEKLFF. The CDR3 DNA reads as TGTGCCAGCAGCCAAGATCGTTTAAGGGCTTCAACTAATGAAAAACTGTTTTTT. The rearrangement joins TRBV3-1 (or the pseudogene TRBV3-2) to TRBJ1-4; D is undetermined. Per the germline V gene, CDR1 is LGHDT and CDR2 is YNNKEL (reference sequence). The ends were cut back, 0 bases at V and 0 bases at J, with 14 bases in the middle. The length of the CDR3 is 18 residues.